The clone carrying this T cell receptor (beta chain) showed up just a few times. Its antigen is as yet unknown. This sample is drawn from a study of identical twins. Overall study findings and caveats: Models predicted less out-of-frame TCR alpha sharing in monozygotic twins than was found. Twin-shared out-of-frame alpha sequences showed excess low generation probability. Fewer insertions characterized abundant cord blood beta clonotypes, whereas memory repertoires showed none.

The CDR3 length is 16 residues. Germline values: CDR1 SGHAT, CDR2 FQNNGV. The V and J ends lost 5 bases and 2 bases, in that order; junction bases with no gene match: 4. Using its own MiXCR run on the 5' RACE reads, TCRdb lists one record per CDR3 protein. Seen here are 1.5 million to 2 million distinct CDR3 sequences, about 32% observed once, and the top ten hold roughly 0.3%. The sequence was collected from a newborn girl in good health. The chain links TRBV11-2 to TRBJ2-3, with TRBD2 matching 13 bases. Material for sequencing was cord blood. The CDR3 sequence is CASSITSGGATDTQYF. CDR3 coding DNA: TGTGCCAGCAGCATCACTAGCGGGGGGGCCACAGATACGCAGTATTTT. Full variable domain (rest looked up from reference TRBV11-2 and TRBJ2-3): EAGVAQSPRYKIIEKRQSVAFWCNPISGHATLYWYQQILGQGPKLLIQFQNNGVVDDSQLPKDRFSAERLKGVDSTLKIQPAKLEDSAVYLCASSITSGGATDTQYFGPGTRLTVL.